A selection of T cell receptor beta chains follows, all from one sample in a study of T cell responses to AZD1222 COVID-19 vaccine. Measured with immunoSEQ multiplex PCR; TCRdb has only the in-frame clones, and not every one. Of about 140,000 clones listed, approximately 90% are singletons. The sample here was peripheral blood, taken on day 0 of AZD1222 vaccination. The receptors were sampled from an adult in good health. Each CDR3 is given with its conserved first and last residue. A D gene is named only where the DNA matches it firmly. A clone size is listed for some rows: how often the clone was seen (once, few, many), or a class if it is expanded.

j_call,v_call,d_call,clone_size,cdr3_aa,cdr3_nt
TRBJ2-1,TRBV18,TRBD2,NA,CASSPLGPAGVSNEQFF,TGTGCCAGCTCACCACTAGGCCCAGCGGGAGTATCAAATGAGCAGTTCTTC
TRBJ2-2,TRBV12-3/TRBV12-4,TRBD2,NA,CAFGLAATGELFF,TGTGCCTTTGGACTAGCGGCGACCGGGGAGCTGTTTTTT
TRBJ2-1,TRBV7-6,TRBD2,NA,CASSLTVLAGGGEQFF,TGTGCCAGCAGCTTAACAGTTTTAGCGGGAGGTGGTGAGCAGTTCTTC
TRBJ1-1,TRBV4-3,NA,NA,CASSQVSFGATEAFF,TGCGCCAGCAGCCAAGTTAGTTTTGGGGCCACTGAAGCTTTCTTT
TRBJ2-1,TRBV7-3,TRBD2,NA,CASSLSRDYPSYNEQFF,TGTGCCAGCAGCTTATCACGGGACTACCCATCCTACAATGAGCAGTTCTTC
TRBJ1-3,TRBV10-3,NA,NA,CAIRVSSGNTIYF,TGTGCCATCAGAGTATCTTCTGGAAACACCATATATTTT
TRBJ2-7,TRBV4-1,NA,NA,CASSQDRRVSEQYF,TGCGCCAGCAGCCAAGATCGGAGGGTAAGCGAGCAGTACTTC
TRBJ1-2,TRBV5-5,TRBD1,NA,CASSLTTGLDYGYTF,TGTGCCAGCAGCTTAACGACAGGGTTAGACTATGGCTACACCTTC
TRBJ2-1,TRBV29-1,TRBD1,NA,CSVQEDRANEQFF,TGCAGCGTTCAAGAAGACAGGGCCAATGAGCAGTTCTTC
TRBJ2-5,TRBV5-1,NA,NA,CASSTGLQEETQYF,TGCGCCAGTTCGACGGGGCTTCAGGAAGAGACCCAGTACTTC
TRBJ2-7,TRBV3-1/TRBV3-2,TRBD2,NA,CASSPGLAGAGEQYF,TGTGCCAGCAGCCCGGGACTAGCGGGAGCGGGCGAGCAGTACTTC
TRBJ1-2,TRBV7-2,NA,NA,CASSPIPGVGGGYTF,TGTGCCAGCAGCCCCATTCCTGGGGTGGGTGGTGGCTACACCTTC
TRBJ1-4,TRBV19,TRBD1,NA,CASSIPGTGNLFF,TGTGCCAGTAGTATCCCGGGGACAGGAAATCTGTTTTTT
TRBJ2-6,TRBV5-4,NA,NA,CASSLKAGPRGANVLTF,TGTGCCAGCAGCTTGAAGGCAGGCCCTAGGGGGGCCAACGTCCTGACTTTC
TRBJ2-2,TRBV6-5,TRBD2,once,CASTRGDGGGELFF,TGTGCCAGTACCCGGGGGGATGGTGGCGGGGAGCTGTTTTTT
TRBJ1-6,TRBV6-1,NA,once,CASSEYLGNSPLHF,TGTGCCAGCAGTGAATATCTGGGGAATTCACCCCTCCACTTT
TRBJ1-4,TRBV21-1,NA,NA,CASSKERGRFEKLFF,TGTGCCAGCAGCAAAGAAAGGGGGCGCTTTGAAAAACTGTTTTTT
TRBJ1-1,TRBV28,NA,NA,CASSFDQTNTEAFF,TGTGCCAGCAGTTTCGATCAGACCAACACTGAAGCTTTCTTT
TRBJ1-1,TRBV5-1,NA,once,CASSLRRGATEAFF,TGCGCCAGCAGCTTGAGGCGGGGGGCGACTGAAGCTTTCTTT
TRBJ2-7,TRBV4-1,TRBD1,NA,CASSLAGQGPTYEQYF,TGCGCCAGCAGCCTAGCAGGACAGGGGCCAACCTACGAGCAGTACTTC
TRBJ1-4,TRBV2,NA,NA,CASSEPGGRVEKLFF,TGTGCCAGCAGTGAACCCGGGGGGCGTGTGGAAAAACTGTTTTTT
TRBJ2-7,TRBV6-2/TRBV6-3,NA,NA,CASSYSGEGPYEQYF,TGTGCCAGCAGTTACTCCGGAGAAGGGCCGTACGAGCAGTACTTC
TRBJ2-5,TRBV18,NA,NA,CASSPGFKETQYF,TGTGCCAGCTCACCAGGGTTTAAGGAGACCCAGTACTTC
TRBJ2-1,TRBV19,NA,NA,CASSLSGFAANEQFF,TGTGCCAGTAGCCTGTCGGGCTTCGCGGCCAATGAGCAGTTCTTC
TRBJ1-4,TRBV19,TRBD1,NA,CASTRGQGLGSSTNEKLFF,TGTGCCAGTACCAGGGGACAGGGCTTGGGTTCCTCAACTAATGAAAAACTGTTTTTT
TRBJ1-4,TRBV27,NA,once,CASSLSSWGGEKLFF,TGTGCCAGCAGTTTATCTTCTTGGGGGGGTGAAAAACTGTTTTTT
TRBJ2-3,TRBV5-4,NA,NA,CASSLAVERADTQYF,TGTGCCAGCAGCTTGGCGGTGGAGAGGGCAGATACGCAGTATTTT
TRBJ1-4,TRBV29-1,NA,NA,CSVNSGDSTNEKLFF,TGCAGCGTCAACTCGGGGGATTCAACTAATGAAAAACTGTTTTTT
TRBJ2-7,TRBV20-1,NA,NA,CSVPYTYEQYF,TGCAGTGTGCCATATACCTACGAGCAGTACTTC
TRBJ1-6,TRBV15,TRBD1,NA,CATSRDEPPGTAVLGNSPLHF,TGTGCCACCAGCAGAGATGAACCGCCCGGGACAGCCGTCCTGGGTAATTCACCCCTCCACTTT
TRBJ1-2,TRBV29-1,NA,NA,CSVGSGYGYTF,TGCAGCGTTGGGAGCGGCTATGGCTACACCTTC
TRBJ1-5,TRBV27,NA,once,CASSPQGNQPQHF,TGTGCCAGCAGTCCCCAAGGCAATCAGCCCCAGCATTTT
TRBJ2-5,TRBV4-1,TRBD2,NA,CASSQLGLAETQYF,TGCGCCAGCAGCCAATTGGGACTAGCGGAGACCCAGTACTTC
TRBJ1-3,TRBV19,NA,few,CASSPLGAGNTIYF,TGTGCCAGTAGTCCTCTGGGGGCTGGAAACACCATATATTTT
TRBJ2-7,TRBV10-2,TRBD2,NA,CASSDIGLENYEQYF,TGCGCCAGCAGTGATATAGGACTAGAAAACTACGAGCAGTACTTC
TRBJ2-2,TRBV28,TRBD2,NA,CASSFSGRANTGELFF,TGTGCCAGCAGTTTTAGCGGGAGAGCGAACACCGGGGAGCTGTTTTTT
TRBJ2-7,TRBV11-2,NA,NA,CASSLSGPSYEQYF,TGTGCCAGCAGCTTATCCGGTCCCTCCTACGAGCAGTACTTC
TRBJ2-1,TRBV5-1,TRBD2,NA,CASSLVAGGKNEQFF,TGCGCCAGCAGCTTGGTAGCGGGAGGGAAAAATGAGCAGTTCTTC
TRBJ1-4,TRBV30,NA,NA,CAWSGTVVLATNEKLFF,TGTGCCTGGAGTGGGACGGTTGTTCTTGCAACTAATGAAAAACTGTTTTTT
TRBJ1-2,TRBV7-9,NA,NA,CASSFNGVSYTF,TGTGCCAGCAGCTTTAATGGTGTTAGCTACACCTTC